This T cell receptor beta chain was sequenced during a study of blood T cell repertoires in COVID-19. Overall study context: Donors in the United States, Italy and Spain gave samples during acute or convalescent COVID-19.

As processed by the authors: For nucleated cells, counts were estimated from reference gene primer amplification. This table comes from immunoSEQ multiplex PCR, and its TCRdb copy is limited to in-frame clones, with some not included. V, J and clone size are those of that table, while D and trimming were read from the DNA. Among 250,000 or so clones listed, about 91% were seen once. CDR1 and CDR2 from the germline V gene are SEHNR and FQNEAQ (reference sequence). With 5 bases clipped from V and 4 bases from J, the junction kept 2 bases outside the gene matches. There are 12 residues in the CDR3. This chain joins TRBV7-9 and TRBJ2-7, with 7 bases that match TRBD1. Sequencing was carried out using peripheral blood. The sequence came from a woman between 40 and 50 years old who had recovered from COVID-19. The CDR3 DNA sequence: TGTGCCAGCAGCCAGGGGGAGTACGAGCAGTACTTC. Encoded protein: CASSQGEYEQYF.